The 26 T cell receptor beta chains presented below share a single source sample, sequenced in a study of blood T cell repertoires in COVID-19. Sequenced by immunoSEQ multiplex PCR; TCRdb stores in-frame clones only, minus some. The sample has around 130,000 clones, approximately 87% seen once. Material for sequencing was peripheral blood. These receptors all come from a woman aged 45-59 years with acute or convalescent COVID-19.

The V call is TRBV6-5, the J call TRBJ1-1; a possible D gene is TRBD1 (6 bases). The germline V gene has CDR1 MNHEY and CDR2 SVGAGI. CDR3 length equals 15 residues. Trimming cost V 2 bases and J 1 base, with 11 bases left between them. The CDR3 here is CASSYTWTENTEAFF. Here the CDR3 DNA reads TGTGCCAGCAGTTACACTTGGACAGAGAACACTGAAGCTTTCTTT.

The V and J genes are TRBV12-3 or TRBV12-4 and TRBJ1-1, with unresolved D. Trimming removed 7 bases at V and 10 bases at J, with 16 bases between. The CDR3 runs 12 residues. The CDR3 coding sequence is TGTGCCAGCAACCGGGGTCCCATTGGAGCTTTCTTT. This gives the protein CASNRGPIGAFF.

In DNA, the CDR3 is TGTGCCAGCAGCCAAGATGGGGCTAGCGGCCACAATGAGCAGTTCTTC. The encoded protein is CASSQDGASGHNEQFF. V and J are TRBV3-1 (or the pseudogene TRBV3-2) and TRBJ2-1, with 7 bases matching TRBD2. Germline V gene lookup returns CDR1 LGHDT and CDR2 YNNKEL (reference sequence). V trimming: 0 bases; J trimming: 5 bases; junction bases outside the gene matches: 7. CDR3 length: 16 amino acids.

V gene TRBV6-4 combines with J gene TRBJ2-4; D possibly corresponds to TRBD2 (5 bases). V lost 7 bases, J lost 0 bases, and 13 bases lay in between. This CDR3 has 15 amino acids. Germline V gene sequence: CDR1 MRHNA, CDR2 SNTAGT. The CDR3 DNA is TGTGCCAGCACTGAAAGACTAATAGCCAAAAACATTCAGTACTTC. This translates into CASTERLIAKNIQYF.

The V and J genes are TRBV15 and TRBJ1-5; 7 bases are shared with TRBD1. V gave up 3 bases and J gave up 6 bases; unmatched junction bases: 11. The CDR3 sequence is 16 residues long. The V gene's germline CDR1 is LNHNV and CDR2 YYDKDF (reference sequence). CDR3 sequence: CATSRYGPEGAQPQHF. Here the CDR3 DNA reads TGTGCCACCAGCAGGTACGGGCCCGAGGGGGCTCAGCCCCAGCATTTT.

The J gene is TRBJ2-1, the V gene TRBV24-1, with 12 bases identical to TRBD2. Germline V gives CDR1 KGHDR, CDR2 SFDVKD. With 4 bases clipped from V and 6 bases from J, the junction kept 6 bases outside the gene matches. The length of the CDR3 is 16 residues. The CDR3 sequence: CATSEAGTSGSNEQFF. In nucleotides, the CDR3 is TGTGCCACCAGTGAAGCCGGGACTAGCGGGTCCAATGAGCAGTTCTTC.

The gene calls are TRBV19 and TRBJ2-5; maybe TRBD1 (5 bases). The germline gives CDR1 LNHDA, CDR2 SQIVND (reference sequence). Between the trimmed V and J ends, which lost 5 bases and 4 bases, there was a span of 17 bases. The CDR3 consists of 15 residues. The CDR3 protein is CASSEPWGERETQYF. Here the CDR3 DNA reads TGTGCCAGTAGTGAACCTTGGGGCGAACGAGAGACCCAGTACTTC.

The rearrangement joins TRBV4-1 to TRBJ1-4; perhaps TRBD1 as D (5 bases). This CDR3 is built from 16 residues. V dropped 1 base and J dropped 8 bases, with 17 bases sitting between them. Germline V gene sequence: CDR1 MGHRA, CDR2 YSYEKL. This chain's CDR3 is CASSQVAGTSLEKLFF. CDR3 nucleotides: TGCGCCAGCAGCCAAGTAGCGGGGACGTCTTTAGAAAAACTGTTTTTT.

The rearrangement links TRBV19 to TRBJ2-1; TRBD2 aligns across 7 bases. Trimming took 5 bases from V and 5 from J; bases not matched to a gene: 12. This CDR3 comprises 16 residues. Germline lookup yields CDR1 LNHDA and CDR2 SQIVND (reference sequence). In DNA, the CDR3 is TGTGCCAGTAGTCTCCGATACCGGGACTATCACAATGAGCAGTTCTTC. Translation gives CASSLRYRDYHNEQFF.

The CDR3 loop reads CASSLGETQYF. DNA for the CDR3: TGTGCCAGCAGTCTCGGGGAGACCCAGTACTTC. This chain uses TRBV9 with TRBJ2-5, with unresolved D. The germline gives CDR1 SGDLS, CDR2 YYNGEE. CDR3 length: 11 residues. V was shortened by 5 bases and J by 5 bases, with 7 bases between the two germline ends.

The V and J genes are TRBV5-1 and TRBJ1-1; 7 nucleotides agree with TRBD1. Germline V gives CDR1 SGHRS, CDR2 YFSETQ. The CDR3 is 11 amino acids. V shed 2 bases, J shed 11 bases, and the junction held 3 bases outside the gene matches. As DNA, the CDR3 is TGCGCCAGCAGCTTCCAGGGGGAGGCTTTCTTT. Translation gives CASSFQGEAFF.

The chain couples TRBV27 to TRBJ1-2; a possible D gene is TRBD1 (6 bases). This CDR3 spans 13 amino acids. Germline CDR1 MNHEY, CDR2 SMNVEV (reference sequence). V was trimmed by 6 bases and J by 4 bases, leaving 12 bases between them. The CDR3 bases are TGTGCCAGCAGGGAACAGGGCCGCTATGGCTACACCTTC. This translates into CASREQGRYGYTF.

This chain links TRBV7-2 with TRBJ1-2; TRBD1 agrees at 9 bases. The junction had 6 bases not matched to a gene; V was cut back by 5 bases and J by 5 bases. This CDR3 is 14 amino acids long. Germline CDR1 reads SGHTA; CDR2 reads FQGNSA. For the CDR3, the DNA is TGTGCCAGCAGCCCTCGACAGGGGGGATATGGCTACACCTTC. Amino acids: CASSPRQGGYGYTF.

This rearrangement joins TRBV11-3 to TRBJ1-5; 7 bases align to TRBD1. J lost 2 bases, V lost 0 bases, and 4 bases had no gene match. The germline CDR1 and CDR2 sequences are SGHNT and YENEEA. CDR3 length: 16 amino acids. CDR3 coding DNA: TGTGCCAGCAGCTTAGATAGACAGGGCCGCAATCAGCCCCAGCATTTT. Translation: CASSLDRQGRNQPQHF.

This clone was seen more than once but under ten times. The V gene is TRBV19, the J gene TRBJ1-5; possible D gene TRBD1, 6 bases. The germline V gene encodes CDR1 LNHDA and CDR2 SQIVND (reference sequence). The V end was cut by 3 bases, the J end by 9 bases, with 18 bases between. The CDR3 contains 15 residues. DNA for the CDR3: TGTGCCAGTAGTATCGCGGGGGCCGCGGGGGGGCCCCAGCATTTT. As protein: CASSIAGAAGGPQHF.

This clone was observed a handful of times. The rearrangement uses TRBV5-1 and TRBJ1-1; no clear D. The ends were cut back, 0 bases at V and 1 base at J, with 7 bases in the middle. The CDR3 covers 14 residues. Per the germline V gene, CDR1 is SGHRS and CDR2 is YFSETQ. CDR3 protein: CASSLGRANTEAFF. The CDR3 DNA is TGCGCCAGCAGCTTGGGGAGGGCGAACACTGAAGCTTTCTTT.

The chain is built from TRBV30 and TRBJ1-2; maybe TRBD1 (6 bases). This CDR3 is built from 13 residues. Germline V CDR1 and CDR2: GTSNPN, SVGIG (reference sequence). The V and J ends lost 4 bases and 2 bases respectively, with 11 bases between them. CDR3 sequence: CAWTRTDNYGYTF. The CDR3 DNA reads as TGTGCCTGGACAAGGACAGACAACTATGGCTACACCTTC.

V gene TRBV15 combines with J gene TRBJ1-1; weak D call: TRBD1 (6 bases). The V gene lost 0 bases and the J gene lost 4 bases, with 15 bases spanning the gap. In germline, CDR1 is LNHNV, CDR2 YYDKDF (reference sequence). The CDR3 contains 16 residues. DNA of the CDR3: TGTGCCACCAGCAGAGAAGGAGCAGGGGTAATCACTGAAGCTTTCTTT. This codes for CATSREGAGVITEAFF.

V and J are TRBV19 and TRBJ1-3, with D perhaps matching TRBD1 (5 bases). The germline V gene has CDR1 LNHDA and CDR2 SQIVND (reference sequence). The V and J ends lost 5 bases and 3 bases respectively, with 11 bases between them. The CDR3 is 14 residues long. The DNA for the CDR3 is TGTGCCAGTAGTTCCCAGGGTTTTGGAAACACCATATATTTT. Translated, it gives CASSSQGFGNTIYF.

The V gene is TRBV14, the J gene TRBJ1-2; 9 bases are shared with TRBD1. Germline V gives CDR1 SGHDN, CDR2 FVKESK. This CDR3 contains 14 residues. The junction had 3 bases not matched to a gene; V was cut back by 4 bases and J by 3 bases. CDR3 DNA: TGTGCCAGCAGCCCCCGGGACAGGGACTATGGCTACACCTTC. Translation: CASSPRDRDYGYTF.

The V call is TRBV2, the J call TRBJ1-1, with D perhaps TRBD1 (6 bases). Trimming removed 5 bases from V and 6 bases from J, with 16 bases in between. Germline values: CDR1 SNHLY, CDR2 FYNNEI. The CDR3 totals 14 residues. The CDR3 DNA follows: TGTGCCAGCAGTTCCGAGGGGGACTACCCTGAAGCTTTCTTT. It yields the protein CASSSEGDYPEAFF.

This rearrangement joins TRBV30 to TRBJ1-5, with 8 nucleotides matching TRBD1. The CDR3 extends over 12 amino acids. Looked up from germline, CDR1 is GTSNPN and CDR2 is SVGIG (reference sequence). J gave up 9 bases and V 7 bases, and 8 bases lay outside the gene matches. The CDR3 bases are TGTGCCTCAGGGACAGGCGGTTGGCCCCAGCATTTT. It translates to CASGTGGWPQHF.

The CDR3 protein is CSAGGGRETQYF. The DNA for the CDR3 is TGCAGTGCTGGTGGCGGGAGGGAGACCCAGTACTTC. The rearrangement links TRBV20-1 to TRBJ2-5, with 8 bases fitting TRBD2. The trim removed 5 bases at V and 5 bases at J, leaving 4 bases unmatched. From germline, CDR1 is DFQATT and CDR2 SNEGSKA (reference sequence). CDR3 length equals 12 residues.

The chain has TRBV10-3 and TRBJ2-1; 7 bases align to TRBD2. The CDR3 is 15 residues long. V shed 8 bases, J shed 7 bases, and the junction held 14 bases outside the gene matches. CDR1 and CDR2 (germline): ENHRY, SYGVKD. The CDR3 here is CAILPSGGSTNEQFF. Here the CDR3 DNA reads TGTGCCATCCTCCCCTCTGGCGGGAGTACGAATGAGCAGTTCTTC.

The chain joins TRBV6-2 or TRBV6-3 to TRBJ2-7, with D perhaps matching TRBD1 (6 bases). The CDR3 consists of 13 residues. Trimming took off 5 bases at V and 0 bases at J, with 8 bases between the two ends. Germline CDR1 MNHEY, CDR2 SVGEGT. The CDR3 loop reads CASSRDNSYEQYF. CDR3 nucleotide sequence: TGTGCCAGCAGTCGGGACAACTCCTACGAGCAGTACTTC.

The chain is built from TRBV7-9 and TRBJ1-1; D is possibly TRBD1 (6 bases). This CDR3 has 12 amino acids. V was clipped by 6 bases and J by 11 bases, with 16 bases between them. Germline lookup yields CDR1 SEHNR and CDR2 FQNEAQ (reference sequence). CDR3 region: CASRSLGAFAFF. The CDR3 DNA reads as TGTGCCAGCAGATCATTGGGGGCGTTTGCTTTCTTT.